These T cell receptor beta chains were read from a single sample in a study of blood T cell repertoires in COVID-19. Sequencing was performed with immunoSEQ multiplex PCR; in TCRdb, only in-frame clones are kept and a portion is missing. The sample contains 110,000 to 150,000 clones, approximately 78% of which appear only once. Sequenced sample: PBMCs or T cells enriched from blood (not recorded which). These receptors originate from a woman between 45 and 60 years old who had recovered from COVID-19. Both conserved end residues are part of each CDR3. Fields, in order: CDR3 DNA, CDR3 protein, clone size, J gene, V gene, D gene. D genes are given only for firm matches. Not all rows give a size; the values are once, few, many and, for expanded clones, a class.

DNA: TGTGCCAGCAGTTACGCTAGCGGCTACGAGCAGTACTTC; CDR3: CASSYASGYEQYF; size: NA; J: TRBJ2-7; V: TRBV27; D: TRBD2
DNA: TGCGCCAGCAGCCAAGATACAGCAGTTCGATTGAACACTGAAGCTTTCTTT; CDR3: CASSQDTAVRLNTEAFF; size: NA; J: TRBJ1-1; V: TRBV4-1; D: NA
DNA: TGTGCCAGCATCCCGGGACATACGAACACCGGGGAGCTGTTTTTT; CDR3: CASIPGHTNTGELFF; size: NA; J: TRBJ2-2; V: TRBV28; D: NA
DNA: TGTGCCAGCAGCTCTTACCTCCGGGCTTTCTTT; CDR3: CASSSYLRAFF; size: few; J: TRBJ1-1; V: TRBV6-5; D: NA
DNA: TGTGCCAGCAGCTTCACAGGGGGCATTGGCTATGGCTACACCTTC; CDR3: CASSFTGGIGYGYTF; size: NA; J: TRBJ1-2; V: TRBV5-8; D: TRBD1
DNA: TGTGCCAGTAGCAACACCGGGACAGCGAAAGGCTACGAGCAGTACTTC; CDR3: CASSNTGTAKGYEQYF; size: NA; J: TRBJ2-7; V: TRBV19; D: TRBD1
DNA: TGTGCCAGCAGCGTGACCAGAGGGGGAACCTACGAGCAGTACTTC; CDR3: CASSVTRGGTYEQYF; size: NA; J: TRBJ2-7; V: TRBV5-4; D: NA
DNA: TGCGCCAGCAGCCGCCGGGACAGGGGGACCGATACGCAGTATTTT; CDR3: CASSRRDRGTDTQYF; size: NA; J: TRBJ2-3; V: TRBV4-1; D: TRBD1
DNA: TGTGCCAGCAGTACGACCGAGGACAATCAGCCCCAGCATTTT; CDR3: CASSTTEDNQPQHF; size: NA; J: TRBJ1-5; V: TRBV28; D: NA
DNA: TGCGCCAGCAGCCAACAGGGGATCACAGATACGCAGTATTTT; CDR3: CASSQQGITDTQYF; size: NA; J: TRBJ2-3; V: TRBV5-1; D: TRBD1
DNA: TGTGCCAGCAGCTTGCAGGGATTTAATGAAAAACTGTTTTTT; CDR3: CASSLQGFNEKLFF; size: NA; J: TRBJ1-4; V: TRBV5-8; D: NA
DNA: TGTGCCAGCAGCTTCGTGACGGGGGGGCCTCCTGATACGCAGTATTTT; CDR3: CASSFVTGGPPDTQYF; size: NA; J: TRBJ2-3; V: TRBV5-4; D: TRBD2
DNA: TGCGCCAGCAGCTTGGGGGACCTAGCGGGGGCGGAGACCCAGTACTTC; CDR3: CASSLGDLAGAETQYF; size: NA; J: TRBJ2-5; V: TRBV5-1; D: TRBD2
DNA: TGTGCCAGCAGCGACCGACTAGCGGGGACCTACGAGCAGTACTTC; CDR3: CASSDRLAGTYEQYF; size: NA; J: TRBJ2-7; V: TRBV7-9; D: TRBD2
DNA: TGTGCCAGTAGACTCACGGGCAATCAGCCCCAGCATTTT; CDR3: CASRLTGNQPQHF; size: NA; J: TRBJ1-5; V: TRBV19; D: NA
DNA: TGTGCCAGCAGCCAAGAGAGCGCTGGCTACACCTTC; CDR3: CASSQESAGYTF; size: NA; J: TRBJ1-2; V: TRBV4-2; D: NA
DNA: TGTGCCAGCAGCCAAGATCTTGCGACAGGGGGCAGCTATGGCTACACCTTC; CDR3: CASSQDLATGGSYGYTF; size: NA; J: TRBJ1-2; V: TRBV3-1/TRBV3-2; D: TRBD1
DNA: TGTGCCAGCAGTCCTATGACAGGCAACTCTGGAAACACCATATATTTT; CDR3: CASSPMTGNSGNTIYF; size: few; J: TRBJ1-3; V: TRBV28; D: NA
DNA: TGTGCCACCGCCTGGCGTTCGGGAACTGAAGCTTTCTTT; CDR3: CATAWRSGTEAFF; size: NA; J: TRBJ1-1; V: TRBV19; D: NA
DNA: TGTGCCAGCAGCCAAGATTTCTACACCATATATTTT; CDR3: CASSQDFYTIYF; size: NA; J: TRBJ1-3; V: TRBV3-1/TRBV3-2; D: NA
DNA: TGTGCCAGCAACGAGGGATCTCAGCCCCAGCATTTT; CDR3: CASNEGSQPQHF; size: NA; J: TRBJ1-5; V: TRBV2; D: NA
DNA: TGTGCCAGTAGTATGGACGACAGCATGAACACTGAAGCTTTCTTT; CDR3: CASSMDDSMNTEAFF; size: NA; J: TRBJ1-1; V: TRBV19; D: NA
DNA: TGTGCCAGCAGCCAAGATTCTGGCTGGGCGGGGGGGCTTGAAGATACGCAGTATTTT; CDR3: CASSQDSGWAGGLEDTQYF; size: NA; J: TRBJ2-3; V: TRBV14; D: TRBD2
DNA: TGTGCCAGCAGCTCCAACCGGGACAGAATAGGTTATTTGCCCCAGCATTTT; CDR3: CASSSNRDRIGYLPQHF; size: NA; J: TRBJ1-5; V: TRBV11-3; D: TRBD1
DNA: TGTGCCAGCAGCTTAGCACTGGAGCAATCGTCTGGAAACACCATATATTTT; CDR3: CASSLALEQSSGNTIYF; size: NA; J: TRBJ1-3; V: TRBV5-4; D: NA
DNA: TGTGCCAGCAGCTTGCTAGCGGGGGAATACAATGAGCAGTTCTTC; CDR3: CASSLLAGEYNEQFF; size: NA; J: TRBJ2-1; V: TRBV5-5; D: TRBD2
DNA: TGTGCCAGCAGTTGGGGACAGTCTGGAAACACCATATATTTT; CDR3: CASSWGQSGNTIYF; size: NA; J: TRBJ1-3; V: TRBV28; D: TRBD1
DNA: TGTGCCAGCAGTTTGACGAGGATCTCGGATGGCTACACCTTC; CDR3: CASSLTRISDGYTF; size: once; J: TRBJ1-2; V: TRBV27; D: NA
DNA: TGCGCCAGCAGCCAAGGCAGAACGCTCTCCTACGAGCAGTACTTC; CDR3: CASSQGRTLSYEQYF; size: NA; J: TRBJ2-7; V: TRBV4-1; D: NA
DNA: TGTGCCAGCAGCTACAGCAGGGAAGCTTTCTTT; CDR3: CASSYSREAFF; size: NA; J: TRBJ1-1; V: TRBV7-2; D: NA
DNA: TGTGCCAGCAGCGTAGCTAGCAGGAATACTGAAGCTTTCTTT; CDR3: CASSVASRNTEAFF; size: NA; J: TRBJ1-1; V: TRBV9; D: NA
DNA: TGTGCCAGCAGTTACGGACTAGCGGGGGGCAGAGATGAGCAGTTCTTC; CDR3: CASSYGLAGGRDEQFF; size: NA; J: TRBJ2-1; V: TRBV6-6; D: TRBD2
DNA: TGTGCCATCAGTGAAGCTATCCCCGGGGAGCTGTTTTTT; CDR3: CAISEAIPGELFF; size: NA; J: TRBJ2-2; V: TRBV10-3; D: NA
DNA: TGTGCCAGCAGTTTAGGAGGGGGGGGCACTGAAGCTTTCTTT; CDR3: CASSLGGGGTEAFF; size: few; J: TRBJ1-1; V: TRBV28; D: NA
DNA: TGTGCCAGCAGCGTCAGTACCGGGGAGCTGTTTTTT; CDR3: CASSVSTGELFF; size: NA; J: TRBJ2-2; V: TRBV7-9; D: NA
DNA: TGTGCCAGCAGCCCCCGACAGTTAAAGAACACCGGGGAGCTGTTTTTT; CDR3: CASSPRQLKNTGELFF; size: few; J: TRBJ2-2; V: TRBV7-8; D: NA
DNA: TGTGCCAGCAGCCCTGGGACAGGGGAGTACACTGAAGCTTTCTTT; CDR3: CASSPGTGEYTEAFF; size: NA; J: TRBJ1-1; V: TRBV5-4; D: TRBD1
DNA: TGTGCCAGCAGTTTTGGAGCGGGGGTGGTAACCGGGGAGCTGTTTTTT; CDR3: CASSFGAGVVTGELFF; size: NA; J: TRBJ2-2; V: TRBV28; D: TRBD2
DNA: TGTGCCAGCAGCCTGGACCGGCGTGGGGCTGAGACCCAGTACTTC; CDR3: CASSLDRRGAETQYF; size: NA; J: TRBJ2-5; V: TRBV4-2; D: NA
DNA: TGCGCCAGCAGCCAAGGGGAGAGCGGAAACACCATATATTTT; CDR3: CASSQGESGNTIYF; size: few; J: TRBJ1-3; V: TRBV4-1; D: NA
DNA: TGTGCCAGCAGCTTAGGGGACAGCCACACTGAAGCTTTCTTT; CDR3: CASSLGDSHTEAFF; size: few; J: TRBJ1-1; V: TRBV11-2; D: TRBD1
DNA: TGTGCCAGCAGCAAGAGAGCAGGTGCACAGGATGGCTACACCTTC; CDR3: CASSKRAGAQDGYTF; size: NA; J: TRBJ1-2; V: TRBV3-1/TRBV3-2; D: NA
DNA: TGTGCCAGCATTGGACAGGTTCGGTCACCCCTCCACTTT; CDR3: CASIGQVRSPLHF; size: NA; J: TRBJ1-6; V: TRBV21-1; D: NA
DNA: TGTGCCAGCAGCTCCTTAGCGGGTCTCTCCTACAATGAGCAGTTCTTC; CDR3: CASSSLAGLSYNEQFF; size: once; J: TRBJ2-1; V: TRBV5-5; D: TRBD2
DNA: TGTGCCAGCCACTTCAGGGTTTTGGATAATTCACCCCTCCACTTT; CDR3: CASHFRVLDNSPLHF; size: NA; J: TRBJ1-6; V: TRBV2; D: NA
DNA: TGTGCCAGCAGCTCCTGGGGACGGGGGGCTGGCACAGATACGCAGTATTTT; CDR3: CASSSWGRGAGTDTQYF; size: NA; J: TRBJ2-3; V: TRBV11-2; D: NA
DNA: TGTGCCAGCAATTTGGGCCAGGGGGCCGCAGATACGCAGTATTTT; CDR3: CASNLGQGAADTQYF; size: NA; J: TRBJ2-3; V: TRBV28; D: TRBD1
DNA: TGTGCCAGCAGCTTAATGTTCCCGGGACAGGGTTATGAGCAGTTCTTC; CDR3: CASSLMFPGQGYEQFF; size: NA; J: TRBJ2-1; V: TRBV7-9; D: TRBD1
DNA: TGTGCCAGCAGCTTGGATCAGAGCGTGAACACTGAAGCTTTCTTT; CDR3: CASSLDQSVNTEAFF; size: NA; J: TRBJ1-1; V: TRBV5-4; D: NA
DNA: TGTGCCAGCCTGGGACAGGCGATAGAGGTTGAAGCTTTCTTT; CDR3: CASLGQAIEVEAFF; size: NA; J: TRBJ1-1; V: TRBV7-9; D: TRBD1